Shown below are 15 T cell receptor beta chains from a single sample sequenced in a study of T-cell memory formation after mild COVID-19. TCRdb called the 5' RACE reads again in MiXCR, with one record for every CDR3 protein. The sample has roughly 150,000 distinct CDR3 sequences, approximately 14% seen once. The sample comprised PBMCs or a T cell subset sorted from them (not recorded which). The receptors here all came from an adult woman who had mild COVID-19 (a few samples of this study predate the infection). Cell type and time point are not known.

The sample holds a few counts of this clonotype. The CDR3 here is CSVPSGLEAFF. The CDR3 DNA sequence: TGCAGCGTCCCTTCCGGGCTCGAAGCTTTCTTT. The chain carries TRBV29-1 and TRBJ1-1; no clear D gene. Trimming left V 6 bases short and J 8 bases short, with 13 bases between. Germline CDR1 is SQVTM and CDR2 is ANQGSEA. CDR3 length: 11 residues.

This clonotype has just a few counts. The chain joins TRBV29-1 to TRBJ2-2; no definite D call. The CDR3 length is 10 residues. Looked up from germline, CDR1 is SQVTM and CDR2 is ANQGSEA. Trimming removed 6 bases from V and 6 bases from J, with 5 bases in between. The CDR3 DNA is TGCAGCGTATTATCCGGGGAGCTGTTTTTT. It specifies CSVLSGELFF.

The chain uses TRBV15 and TRBJ2-5, with 9 nucleotides matching TRBD2. CDR3 length: 18 residues. Germline loops: CDR1 LNHNV, CDR2 YYDKDF (reference sequence). V lost 6 bases, J lost 3 bases, and 17 bases stayed unmatched. The CDR3 coding sequence is TGTGCCACCAGTAACGCTTGGTTAGCGGGGGTAAAAGAAGAGACCCAGTACTTC. Protein sequence: CATSNAWLAGVKEETQYF.

This clonotype showed up just a few times. The chain carries TRBV6-5 and TRBJ2-1; 12 bases match TRBD2. The V gene end was trimmed by 5 bases and the J gene end by 0 bases; junction bases not matched to a gene: 8. Germline V gene sequence: CDR1 MNHEY, CDR2 SVGAGI. The CDR3 extends over 18 amino acids. The CDR3 bases are TGTGCCAGCAGTCGCGCCGGACTAGCGGGAAGCTCCTACAATGAGCAGTTCTTC. This encodes CASSRAGLAGSSYNEQFF.

This chain joins TRBV4-2 and TRBJ1-2; maybe TRBD1 (5 bases). Germline CDR1 and CDR2: LGHNA and YNFKEQ. The CDR3 is 12 amino acids. Trimming pared 0 bases from V and 7 bases from J, leaving 6 bases between. CDR3 sequence: CASSQDGGGYTF. CDR3 nucleotide sequence: TGTGCCAGCAGCCAAGATGGGGGTGGCTACACCTTC.

This clonotype came up a few times. The J gene is TRBJ2-1, the V gene TRBV6-5, with D possibly matching TRBD1 (5 bases). Trimming took off 0 bases at V and 7 bases at J, with 7 bases between the two ends. There are 13 residues in the CDR3. CDR1 and CDR2 from the germline V gene are MNHEY and SVGAGI. This CDR3 reads CASSYSRQNEQFF. The CDR3 DNA follows: TGTGCCAGCAGTTACTCCCGACAGAATGAGCAGTTCTTC.

This clonotype appeared a few times. This rearrangement joins TRBV24-1 to TRBJ2-5, with 12 nucleotides matching TRBD2. This CDR3 region has 14 residues. Germline CDR1 KGHDR, CDR2 SFDVKD. The V and J ends lost 4 bases and 4 bases, in that order; junction bases with no gene match: 0. The DNA of the CDR3 is TGTGCCACCAGTGAACTAGCGGGAGGAGAGACCCAGTACTTC. This gives the protein CATSELAGGETQYF.

On this clonotype: Because the CDR3's place on the DNA is in doubt, the DNA is left out and the CDR3 is given as listed by TCRdb. This chain connects TRBV2 to TRBJ2-5. CDR1 is SNHLY, CDR2 FYNNEI, per germline. The CDR3 sequence runs 16 residues, both termini included. The CDR3 loop is CASSEFGSGMVETQYF.

The chain uses TRBV12-3 or TRBV12-4 and TRBJ2-1; 7 nucleotides agree with TRBD2. This CDR3 is 17 amino acids long. The V segment lost 5 bases and the J segment 7 bases; nucleotides outside the gene matches: 17. In DNA, the CDR3 is TGTGCCAGCAGTCACCCGGGGGAGGGGAGGGCCGCGAATGAGCAGTTCTTC. Its protein product is CASSHPGEGRAANEQFF.

The chain couples TRBV12-3 or TRBV12-4 to TRBJ1-2; the D gene is possibly TRBD1 (5 bases). V lost 0 bases, J lost 8 bases, and 10 bases lay in between. The CDR3 spans 13 residues. CDR3 in amino acids: CASSLALGDGYTF. CDR3 coding DNA: TGTGCCAGCAGTTTAGCGCTTGGGGACGGCTACACCTTC.

The chain has TRBV29-1 and TRBJ2-3, with a weak D call TRBD1 (5 bases). The V gene's germline CDR1 is SQVTM and CDR2 ANQGSEA. Trimming shortened V by 5 bases and J by 3 bases, and 21 bases separated the two germline ends. The CDR3 consists of 16 residues. The CDR3 bases are TGCAGCGTTAAAGGTCCCCAAAACCAGGGAACAGATACGCAGTATTTT. Protein product: CSVKGPQNQGTDTQYF.

V gene TRBV3-1 combines with J gene TRBJ2-2; D uncertain. V lost 1 base, J lost 3 bases, and 6 bases lay in between. Germline CDR1 and CDR2: LGHDT and YNNKEL (reference sequence). This CDR3 region has 14 residues. CDR3: CASSQVEYTGELFF. CDR3 DNA sequence: TGTGCCAGCAGCCAAGTGGAGTACACCGGGGAGCTGTTTTTT.

This clonotype turned up a few times. V gene TRBV20-1 combines with J gene TRBJ1-1, with TRBD1 as a possible D gene (5 bases). The length of the CDR3 is 12 residues. Germline V gene lookup returns CDR1 DFQATT and CDR2 SNEGSKA (reference sequence). V shed 0 bases and J shed 4 bases, with 6 bases lying between them. The CDR3 here is CSARDGATEAFF. DNA of the CDR3: TGCAGTGCTAGAGACGGGGCCACTGAAGCTTTCTTT.

The J gene is TRBJ2-2, the V gene TRBV5-5; D remains unclear. CDR1 is SGHKS and CDR2 is YYEKEE in the germline V gene (reference sequence). V gave up 6 bases and J gave up 6 bases, with 18 bases separating them. The CDR3 length is 15 residues. The CDR3 here is CASNGRRWDSGELFF. DNA for the CDR3: TGTGCCAGCAACGGAAGGCGATGGGATTCCGGGGAGCTGTTTTTT.

This sequence joins TRBV7-3 and TRBJ2-3; 7 nucleotides match TRBD1. Germline CDR1 is SGHTA and CDR2 is FQGTGA. The junction had 6 bases not matched to a gene; V was cut back by 0 bases and J by 0 bases. The CDR3 loop spans 17 amino acids. Here the CDR3 reads CASSLTPGTASTDTQYF. CDR3 coding DNA: TGTGCCAGCAGCTTAACCCCCGGGACAGCGAGCACAGATACGCAGTATTTT.